This TCR beta chain emerged from a study of T-cell reconstitution after alpha-beta-depleted transplantation in children listed by TCRdb under 2016. Background on the whole study: Using TCR repertoire profiling, the study followed T-cell immune reconstitution in a quantitative way in children after TCRalphabeta/CD19-depleted allogeneic hematopoietic cell transplantation.

This clonotype was recorded only once. What this receptor recognizes is not known. Per-nucleotide qualities are absent, and no much larger clonotype sits a single base away. Evidence from one read is weak. Library construction relied on PCR. The data were produced on an Illumina HiSeq 2500. TCR libraries were prepared with molecular barcoding, using unique molecular identifiers to normalize TCRbeta repertoire quantification. TCRdb passed the public sequencing reads through fastp at Q25 and MiXCR, retaining productive beta sequences. Every entry covers one CDR3 protein and lists the most common genes and DNA from its rows. The sample table shows 250,000 to 300,000 distinct CDR3 sequences, and about a tenth are seen once. The top ten constitute over 9% of the sample. The sequence was obtained from a human donor who donated a stem cell graft to a child with SCID. Specimen: PBMCs from the stem cell graft donor, collected from the stem cell graft.

Here is the DNA: TGTGCCAGCAGTTTCCCCACAGGGGTTGGCTACACCTTC. The resulting protein is CASSFPTGVGYTF. The V and J segments used are TRBV12-3 or TRBV12-4 and TRBJ1-2; 7 bases in the middle match TRBD1. V ends up 3 bases short and J 7 bases short, with an unmatched junction base count of 5. Its CDR3 holds 13 amino acids, cysteine through phenylalanine. Of the read, only the CDR3 DNA is kept; its 39 bases are in frame from base 1.